This T cell receptor (beta chain) was recovered during a study of regulatory T cells in long-lasting Graves disease. General study results and limits: Persistent Graves' patients showed less TCR diversity than newly diagnosed patients showed.

In its sample, this clonotype was seen a few times. Its antigen is undetermined. An end of the junction does not agree with germline; a read error may underlie this. Arm-PCR of CDR3 regions and iRepertoire HTBI primers were used to build TCR beta libraries. TCRdb re-derived calls from the multiplex PCR reads in MiXCR, one entry per CDR3 protein. Of hundreds of thousands of distinct CDR3 sequences in the sample, about 16% were seen once. The time point is: newly diagnosed GD, antithyroid drugs for less than 3 months. RNA isolated from PBMCs was used to make the TCR library. The CDR3 totals 10 residues. Germline assignment: CDR1 DFQATT and CDR2 SNEGSKA (reference sequence). These data also featured in a second study, about T cells in Graves' hyperthyroidism and ophthalmopathy. Per that study: The study excluded patients with uncontrolled infection, other autoimmune disease, pregnancy or lactation.

Material: peripheral blood mononuclear cells (PBMCs), obtained at new diagnosis, from a patient treated with antithyroid drugs. The chain couples TRBV20-1 to TRBJ2-4; D is perhaps TRBD2 (5 bases). The source is a woman aged 30 to 39 with Graves disease. CDR3 bases: TGCAGTGCTAGTAAACTAGGCCAAGCCTTC. Translating it yields CSASKLGQAF.